The entry that follows covers one TCR beta chain sequence. Its antigen specificity is not known. Per-nucleotide qualities are absent, and no much larger clonotype sits a single base away. The cohort comprised around 30 patients with locally advanced or metastatic urothelial carcinoma treated at Memorial Sloan Kettering on a trial protocol. Peripheral blood mononuclear cells were collected pretreatment and during treatment, with between 1 and 8 total time points obtained per patient. The Qiagen DNeasy Blood extraction kit was used to purify genomic DNA from total PBMCs and tumor samples. Collected pretreatment and during treatment, PBMCs were isolated and stored as previously described. From a lookup of the germline V gene, CDR1 and CDR2 are SQVTM and ANQGSEA. The CDR3 covers 14 residues, taking in both the cysteine and the phenylalanine. Just the 42-base CDR3 DNA is kept, in frame starting at base 1. V loses 0 bases, J loses 2 bases, and the germline ends lie 10 bases apart.

The data originate from a study of PD-L1 blockade in urothelial cancer (dated by TCRdb to the late 2010s). At the level of the whole study: Therapy was started at some point between 2014 and 2016 for all patients, and atezolizumab 1,200 mg was administered intravenously every 3 weeks. About nine tenths of the roughly 29 patients were identified as males with urothelial cancer of bladder origin, and a prior smoking history was reported by 18 of 29 patients. An ECOG performance status of 0 or 1 was recorded for the patients, and 0 to 3 prior chemotherapy regimens had been received by the patients. Blood samples were analyzed at two time points: 3 weeks after treatment start (second dose) and 6 weeks after treatment start. Blood samples gave median yields of 141,255 T cells and 83,000 or so unique TCRs, along with a median clonality of about 0.084. The study was an exploratory multi-omic analysis of somatic, immune and clinical correlates of response to PD-L1 blockade with atezolizumab in urothelial cancer. Pretreatment tumor samples, along with matched peripheral blood serially collected before and after atezolizumab treatment, were subjected to TCR sequencing. Durable clinical benefit was defined as progression-free survival longer than 6 months, and TCR features were also tested against progression-free and overall survival. In the same patients who had TCR sequencing, pretreatment tumors also underwent whole exome sequencing and RNA sequencing. Durable clinical benefit was achieved by nine patients but not by the remaining 20. Around 30 patients had pretreatment blood TCR-seq, about 24 had at least one posttreatment blood collection, and about 24 had tumor TCR-seq.

Study-wide findings and limitations: Because of the small sample size (n ≈ 31) and the many exploratory analyses performed, the results are intended to be regarded as hypothesis-generating. A pretreatment peripheral blood TCR clonality below the median was linked to improved progression-free and overall survival. At 3 weeks after the start of treatment, tumor-associated TCR clones in peripheral blood had expanded more in patients with durable benefit (n of about 20, p = 0.022).

Synthetic TCR analog templates were spiked into each PCR to estimate absolute template abundance from read counts. The immunoSEQ assay was used to amplify TCRbeta CDR3 regions from genomic DNA with bias-controlled V and J gene primers. Rearranged TCRbeta segments were sequenced at approximately 20X coverage. Regarding the original processing steps: Clustering was used to correct sequencing errors, and CDR3s were annotated against IMGT to assign V, D and J genes. Only productive TCRbeta rearrangements were used in downstream analyses, excluding out-of-frame or stop-codon sequences. Clonality was calculated as one minus the Shannon entropy normalized by the log of the number of unique productive sequences. Clones differing between time points or between blood and tumor were identified using Fisher's exact test with Benjamini-Hochberg correction, with an adjusted p below 0.01 applied as the threshold. TCRdb retrieved this table from immuneACCESS and kept in-frame rearrangements only. Not all clones are present; in checked studies, unresolved V genes account for under half, and no reason is known for the remainder. Clone size and the V and J calls come from that table; the DNA yielded D and trimming. The sample records fewer than 40,000 clones, 80% to 95% of which are singletons. Jointly, the top ten make up approximately 8.3% of the sample.

The sequence links TRBV29-1 to TRBJ1-1, with the D gene not clear enough to name. This TCR was sampled from a man between 65 and 80 years old with urothelial cancer. The sequences come from PBMCs, collected around atezolizumab (anti-PD-L1) treatment. The DNA reads TGCAGCGTTGAAGATGTGGCAGAAAACACTGAAGCTTTCTTT. Its protein is CSVEDVAENTEAFF.